This T cell receptor (beta chain) was sequenced in a study of blood T cell repertoires in COVID-19. Study-level background: The United States, Italy and Spain supplied acute and convalescent COVID-19 samples. In each case, the material was cDNA or gDNA derived from T cells, B-cell-depleted T cells, or PBMCs.

Cohort placement rested on clinical history that participants reported themselves. This CDR3 contains 12 residues. V was clipped by 6 bases and J by 5 bases, with 10 bases between them. Germline-derived CDR1 and CDR2 are SNHLY and FYNNEI. Original processing methods: Estimation of nucleated cell counts was performed using reference gene primer amplification. Libraries were prepared by immunoSEQ multiplex PCR; TCRdb keeps only in-frame clonotypes and omits some of them. V and J calls and clone size come straight from that table; D and trimming were deduced from the DNA. Here the sample spans about 380,000 clones, 70% to 90% being singletons.

Sequenced sample: PBMCs or T cells enriched from blood (not recorded which). This sequence originates from a woman between 18 and 29 years old who had recovered from COVID-19. The chain combines TRBV2 with TRBJ1-2; tentative D call: TRBD1 (6 bases). CDR3 coding DNA: TGTGCCAGCAGGGGGGGGCTTTATGGCTACACCTTC. Its protein product is CASRGGLYGYTF.